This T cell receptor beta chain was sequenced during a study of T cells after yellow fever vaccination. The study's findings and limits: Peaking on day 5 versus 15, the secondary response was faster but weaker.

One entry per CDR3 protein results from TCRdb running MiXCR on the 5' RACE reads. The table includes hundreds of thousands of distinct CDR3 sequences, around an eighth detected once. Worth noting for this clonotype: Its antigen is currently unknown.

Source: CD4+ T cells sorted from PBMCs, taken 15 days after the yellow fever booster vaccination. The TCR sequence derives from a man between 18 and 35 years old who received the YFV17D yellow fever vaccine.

DNA for the CDR3: TGTGCCAGCAGTGGGAGCGGGGGAGCACCACTCACAGATACGCAGTATTTT. This codes for CASSGSGGAPLTDTQYF. The rearrangement links TRBV28 to TRBJ2-3; 8 bases are shared with TRBD2. V lost 5 bases to trimming and J lost 2 bases; unmatched junction nucleotides: 12. CDR1 and CDR2 from the germline V gene are MDHEN and SYDVKM. CDR3 length: 17 amino acids.